This T cell receptor (beta chain) was retrieved from a study of PD-1 blockade in classical Hodgkin lymphoma (dated by TCRdb to the early 2020s). Turning to the overall study: A peripheral blood immune signature of response to PD-1 blockade in classical Hodgkin lymphoma was defined using TCR beta sequencing and CyTOF. Results the study describes overall, beyond this receptor: Baseline TCR diversity was reported as lower in newly diagnosed patients than in healthy donors, and lower still in relapsed/refractory patients. The study was limited to a single clinical trial cohort, and causes of repertoire differences, possibly disease activity or prior therapy, remained undefined.

The label giving this sample's time point can be read as: newly diagnosed, previously untreated cHL patient sample. As a comparison group for the relapsed/refractory trial patients, PBMCs were sequenced from patients with newly diagnosed, previously untreated classical Hodgkin lymphoma. After peripheral blood was drawn into 8 mL Vacutainer Cell Preparation Tubes, PBMCs were isolated by centrifugation and then cryopreserved. V is shortened by 8 bases, J by 9 bases, and the region joining them spans 17 bases. Counted from cysteine to phenylalanine, this CDR3 has 14 amino acids. Only the CDR3 part of the read is kept: 42 bases, read in frame from the first base. CDR1 and CDR2, per the germline V gene, are MDHEN and SYDVKM. To note about this clone: Its antigen is not yet known. Base quality data are lacking; no much larger clone is found one base away.

The Qiagen DNeasy kit was used to extract genomic DNA both from unsorted PBMCs and from the negatively selected CD4+ and CD8+ fractions. Amplification of TCR beta CDR3 regions was done by immunoSEQ multiplex PCR with primers that anneal to V and J segments. A synthetic immune receptor repertoire was used to minimize amplification bias, and any residual bias was removed computationally once sequencing was done. The study's own analysis went as follows. Repertoire diversity was quantified as the Shannon entropy index using custom Python scripts. The unsorted, CD4+ and CD8+ repertoires were each analyzed separately, with the exception of combined analyses, where CD4+ and CD8+ sequences were merged in silico. TCRdb obtained this table from immuneACCESS and retained in-frame rearrangements with V and J assigned. These tables miss some clones; where compared with another copy, unresolved V genes account for less than half of the shortfall, and the remainder is unexplained. V, J and clone size were drawn from that table, and D and trimming were deduced from the DNA. This sample lists 20,000 to 25,000 clones; about 94% were detected once. Clones ranked in the top ten supply about 3.9% of the sample.

The material sequenced was peripheral blood mononuclear cells (PBMCs). The sequence was collected from a human donor with classical Hodgkin lymphoma. The chain uses TRBV28 and TRBJ1-6; the D gene lacks a confident call. The nucleotide sequence reads TGTGCCAGCCAAAATCTGGGATCTACTTCACCCCTCCACTTT. It translates as CASQNLGSTSPLHF.